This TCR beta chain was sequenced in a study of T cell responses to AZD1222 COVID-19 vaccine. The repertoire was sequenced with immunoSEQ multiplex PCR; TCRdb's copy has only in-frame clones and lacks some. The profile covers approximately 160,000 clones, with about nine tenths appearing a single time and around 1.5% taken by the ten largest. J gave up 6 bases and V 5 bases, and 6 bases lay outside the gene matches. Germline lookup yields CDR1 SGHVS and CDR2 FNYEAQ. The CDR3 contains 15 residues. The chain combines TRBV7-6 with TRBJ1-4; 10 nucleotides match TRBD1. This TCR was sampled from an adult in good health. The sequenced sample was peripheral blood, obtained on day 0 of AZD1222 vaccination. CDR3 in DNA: TGTGCCAGCAGCACCGGGGACAGGGGTTATGAAAAACTGTTTTTT. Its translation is CASSTGDRGYEKLFF.